Reported below is one T cell receptor (beta chain). Read data end 3 residues before the CDR3 end; the end is taken from the germline J gene. Germline CDR1 is SGHTA and CDR2 is FQGNSA. CDR3 length: 15 amino acids. V lost 6 bases, J lost 9 bases, and 8 bases stayed unmatched. All participants had a single incident cervical HPV16 infection, and prevalent HPV16 infections were excluded. Genomic DNA, averaging roughly 1,200 ng per sample, yielded TCR beta CDR3 via immunoSEQ. Assay used: immunoSEQ multiplex PCR; TCRdb lists only in-frame clones, some missing. The data include 25,000 to 35,000 clones; the top ten clones carry more than 8%. This sample is drawn from a study of T cells in women clearing cervical HPV infection. Study in general: Cases' blood sampling followed lesion detection by median approximately 150 days (90 to 200). Only a few women had HLA typing results available.

This TCR was recovered from a woman between 18 and 69 years old with a cervical HPV16 infection that either progressed to CIN3+ or cleared (not recorded which). V gene TRBV7-2 combines with J gene TRBJ1-6; 10 nucleotides agree with TRBD1. What was sequenced was blood buffy coat. CDR3 DNA, as far as it was read: TGTGCCAGCAGGGGACAGGGGCCTATCTCTTCACCC. Amino acids: CASRGQGPISSP. In full, the CDR3 reads CASRGQGPISSPLHF.